The T cell receptor (beta chain) described here comes from a study of tissue T cells after allogeneic stem cell transplantation. Study-level findings and limits: Tissue-detected TCR repertoire was only partly captured by blood and spleen T cells. Limitations included a small, clinically heterogeneous cohort and limited sampling depth. Motif-based clustering found tissue-specific repertoire signatures shared across patients, though few clones were shared.

The time point denotes: mouse harvest day 14 after allogeneic transplant. Each mouse received 10^7 T-cell-depleted marrow cells plus 10^6 splenic CD5+ T cells by tail vein. B6 (H2b) cells into BALB/c (H2d) mice; tissues taken at day 7 or 14. V trimming: 5 bases; J trimming: 3 bases; junction bases outside the gene matches: 6. CDR3 length: 14 residues. Germline V lookup: CDR1 KGHPV, CDR2 FQNQEV (reference sequence). The table lists this clone with a few counts. What it binds is unknown. Mouse germline and gene names are used. The read terminates 1 residue ahead of where the CDR3 ends, so the germline J gene completes it. The table came from immunoSEQ multiplex PCR; TCRdb's copy has only in-frame clones and leaves some out. This sample has 5,500 to 7,500 clones, with around 37% found just once.

The rearrangement uses TRBV26 and TRBJ1-2, with TRBD1 matching 7 bases. The sequence came from a female BALB/c mouse given C57BL/6 T cells with graft-versus-host disease after an allogeneic hematopoietic cell transplant. Sequenced input: skin. The DNA read from the CDR3 is TGTGCCAGCAGTTCACAGGGGAGGGACTCCGACTACACC. Translated: CASSSQGRDSDYT. From start to end, the CDR3 is CASSSQGRDSDYTF.